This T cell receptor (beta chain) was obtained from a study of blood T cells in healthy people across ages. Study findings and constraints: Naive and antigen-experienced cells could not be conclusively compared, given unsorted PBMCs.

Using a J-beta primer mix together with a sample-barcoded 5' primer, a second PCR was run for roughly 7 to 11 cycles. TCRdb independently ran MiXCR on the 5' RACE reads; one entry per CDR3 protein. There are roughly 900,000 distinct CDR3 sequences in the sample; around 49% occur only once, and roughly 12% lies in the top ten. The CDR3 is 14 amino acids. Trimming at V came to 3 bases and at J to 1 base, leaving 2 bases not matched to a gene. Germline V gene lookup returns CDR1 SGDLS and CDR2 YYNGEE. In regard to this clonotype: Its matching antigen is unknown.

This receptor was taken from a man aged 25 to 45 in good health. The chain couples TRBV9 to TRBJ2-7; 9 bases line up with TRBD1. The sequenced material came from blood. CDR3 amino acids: CASSGQGGSYEQYF. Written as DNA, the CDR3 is TGTGCCAGCAGCGGACAGGGGGGATCCTACGAGCAGTACTTC.